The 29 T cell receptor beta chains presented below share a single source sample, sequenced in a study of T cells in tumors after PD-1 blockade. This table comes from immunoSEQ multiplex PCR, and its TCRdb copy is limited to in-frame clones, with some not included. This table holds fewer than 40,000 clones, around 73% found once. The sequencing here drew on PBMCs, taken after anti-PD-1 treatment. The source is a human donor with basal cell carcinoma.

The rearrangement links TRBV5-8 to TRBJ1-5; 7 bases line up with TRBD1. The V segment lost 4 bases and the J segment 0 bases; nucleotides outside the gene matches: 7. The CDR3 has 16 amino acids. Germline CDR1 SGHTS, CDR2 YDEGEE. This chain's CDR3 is CASSRGQIISNQPQHF. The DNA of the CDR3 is TGTGCCAGCAGCCGGGGACAGATAATTAGCAATCAGCCCCAGCATTTT.

The CDR3 loop is CASSTYRGSTANTGELFF. CDR3 coding DNA: TGTGCCAGTAGTACGTACAGGGGTTCCACCGCGAACACCGGGGAGCTGTTTTTT. This chain joins TRBV19 and TRBJ2-2; 7 bases match TRBD1. The V segment lost 4 bases and the J segment 0 bases; nucleotides outside the gene matches: 11. Germline V gene sequence: CDR1 LNHDA, CDR2 SQIVND (reference sequence). CDR3 size: 18 residues.

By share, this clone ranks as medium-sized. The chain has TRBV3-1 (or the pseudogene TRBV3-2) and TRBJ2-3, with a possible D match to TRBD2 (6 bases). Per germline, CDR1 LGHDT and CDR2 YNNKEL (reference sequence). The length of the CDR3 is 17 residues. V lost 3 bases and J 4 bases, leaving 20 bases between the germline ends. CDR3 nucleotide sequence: TGTGCCAGCAGCCACCCCATAACAGGAGGGGACCCAGATACGCAGTATTTT. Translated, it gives CASSHPITGGDPDTQYF.

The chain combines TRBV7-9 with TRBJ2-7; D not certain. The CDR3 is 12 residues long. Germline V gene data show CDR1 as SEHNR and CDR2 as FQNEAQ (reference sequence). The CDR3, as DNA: TGTGTTGGATGGGATAACAACTACGAGCAGTACTTC. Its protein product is CVGWDNNYEQYF.

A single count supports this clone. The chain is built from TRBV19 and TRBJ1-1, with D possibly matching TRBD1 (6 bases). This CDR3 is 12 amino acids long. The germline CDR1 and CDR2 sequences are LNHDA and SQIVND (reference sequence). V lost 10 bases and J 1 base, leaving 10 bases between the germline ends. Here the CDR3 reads CATGHQNTEAFF. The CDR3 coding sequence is TGTGCCACGGGACACCAGAACACTGAAGCTTTCTTT.

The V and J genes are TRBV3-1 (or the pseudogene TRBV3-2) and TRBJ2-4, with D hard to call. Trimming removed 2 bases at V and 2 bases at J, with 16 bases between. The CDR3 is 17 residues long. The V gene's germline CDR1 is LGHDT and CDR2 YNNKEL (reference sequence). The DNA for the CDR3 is TGTGCCAGCAGCCAATCTATCGGCCCGCGCCCCAAAAACATTCAGTACTTC. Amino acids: CASSQSIGPRPKNIQYF.

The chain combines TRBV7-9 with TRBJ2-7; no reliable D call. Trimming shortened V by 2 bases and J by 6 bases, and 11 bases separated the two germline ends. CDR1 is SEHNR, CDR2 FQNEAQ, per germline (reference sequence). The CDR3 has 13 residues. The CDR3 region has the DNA TGTGCCAGCAGCTTAAAGATTGGCTTCGAGCAGTACTTC. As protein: CASSLKIGFEQYF.

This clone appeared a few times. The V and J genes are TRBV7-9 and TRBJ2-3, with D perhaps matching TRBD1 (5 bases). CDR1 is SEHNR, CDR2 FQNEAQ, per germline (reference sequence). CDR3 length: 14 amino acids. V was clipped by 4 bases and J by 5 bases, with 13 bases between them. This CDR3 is CASSSPAGKDTQYF. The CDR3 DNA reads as TGTGCCAGCAGCTCACCCGCAGGGAAAGATACGCAGTATTTT.

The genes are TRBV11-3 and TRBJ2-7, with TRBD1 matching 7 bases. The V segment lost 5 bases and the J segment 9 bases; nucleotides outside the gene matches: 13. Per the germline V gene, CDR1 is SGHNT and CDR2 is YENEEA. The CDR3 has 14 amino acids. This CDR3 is CASSPGTVDSGQYF. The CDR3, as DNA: TGTGCCAGCAGCCCGGGGACAGTGGACTCGGGGCAGTACTTC.

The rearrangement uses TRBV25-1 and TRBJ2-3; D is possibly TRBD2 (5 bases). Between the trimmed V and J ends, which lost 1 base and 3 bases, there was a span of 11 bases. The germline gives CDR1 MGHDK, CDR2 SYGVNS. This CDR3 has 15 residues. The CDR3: CASSESDGKTDTQYF. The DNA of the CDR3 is TGTGCCAGCAGTGAATCGGACGGGAAGACAGATACGCAGTATTTT.

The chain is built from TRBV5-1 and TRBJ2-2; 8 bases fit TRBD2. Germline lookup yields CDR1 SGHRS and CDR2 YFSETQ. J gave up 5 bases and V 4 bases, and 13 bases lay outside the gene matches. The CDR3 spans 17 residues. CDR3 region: CASSQLPLAERTGELFF. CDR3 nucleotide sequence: TGCGCCAGCAGCCAACTCCCACTAGCGGAAAGGACCGGGGAGCTGTTTTTT.

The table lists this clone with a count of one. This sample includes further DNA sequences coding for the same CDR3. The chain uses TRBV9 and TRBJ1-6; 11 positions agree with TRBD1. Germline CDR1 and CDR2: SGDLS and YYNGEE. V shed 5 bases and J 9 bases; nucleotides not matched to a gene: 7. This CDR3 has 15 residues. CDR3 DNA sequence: TGTGCCAGCAGTCGGACAGGGGGCTTAGCTTCACCCCTCCACTTT. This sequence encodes CASSRTGGLASPLHF.

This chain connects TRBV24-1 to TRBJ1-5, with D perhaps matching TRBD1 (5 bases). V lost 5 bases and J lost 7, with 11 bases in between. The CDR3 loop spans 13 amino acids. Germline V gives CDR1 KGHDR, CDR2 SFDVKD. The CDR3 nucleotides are TGTGCCACCAGTGGGTCAGGGCGACAGCCCCAGCATTTT. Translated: CATSGSGRQPQHF.

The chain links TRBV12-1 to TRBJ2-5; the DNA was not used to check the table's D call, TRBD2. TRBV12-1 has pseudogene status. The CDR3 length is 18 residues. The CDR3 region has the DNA TGTGCCAGCAGCTTTTTGTGGGCTAGCGGGAGGGGACAAGAGACCCAGTACTTC. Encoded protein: CASSFLWASGRGQETQYF.

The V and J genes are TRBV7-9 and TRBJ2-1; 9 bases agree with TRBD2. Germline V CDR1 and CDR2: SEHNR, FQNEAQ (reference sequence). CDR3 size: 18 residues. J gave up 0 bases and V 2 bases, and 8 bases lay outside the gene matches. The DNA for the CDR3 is TGTGCCAGCAGCTTACCTCGGACTAGCGCGAGCTCCTACAATGAGCAGTTCTTC. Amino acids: CASSLPRTSASSYNEQFF.

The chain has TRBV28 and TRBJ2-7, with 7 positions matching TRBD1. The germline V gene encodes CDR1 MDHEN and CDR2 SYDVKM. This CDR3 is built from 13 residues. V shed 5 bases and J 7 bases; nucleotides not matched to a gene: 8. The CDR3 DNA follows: TGTGCCAGCAGTGAAACAACAGGGGAAGAGCAGTACTTC. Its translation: CASSETTGEEQYF.

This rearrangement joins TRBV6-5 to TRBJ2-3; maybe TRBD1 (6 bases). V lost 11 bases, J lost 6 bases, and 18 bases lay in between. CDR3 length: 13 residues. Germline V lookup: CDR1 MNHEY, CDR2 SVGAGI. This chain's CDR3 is CASGGRAGDTQYF. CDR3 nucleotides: TGTGCCTCTGGGGGCAGGGCAGGGGATACGCAGTATTTT.

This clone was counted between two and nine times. The CDR3 DNA is TGTGCCAGCAGTTACTCTGTTTCGCTCGGGGAGCTGTTTTTT. This gives the protein CASSYSVSLGELFF. This chain uses TRBV6-2 or TRBV6-3 with TRBJ2-2; D is unclear. The CDR3 length is 14 residues. Germline CDR1 MNHEY, CDR2 SVGEGT. V lost 0 bases and J lost 7, with 9 bases in between.

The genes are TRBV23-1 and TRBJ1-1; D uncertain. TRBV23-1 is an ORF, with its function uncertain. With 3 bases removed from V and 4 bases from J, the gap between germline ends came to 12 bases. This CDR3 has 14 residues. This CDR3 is CASSQAGAGTEAFF. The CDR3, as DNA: TGCGCCAGCAGTCAGGCAGGTGCGGGCACTGAAGCTTTCTTT.

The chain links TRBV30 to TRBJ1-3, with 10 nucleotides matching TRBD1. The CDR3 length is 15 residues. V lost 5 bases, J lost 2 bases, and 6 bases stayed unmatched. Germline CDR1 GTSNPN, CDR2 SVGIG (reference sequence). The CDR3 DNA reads TGTGCCTGGTGTCGACAGGGGGCCCCTGGAAACACCATATATTTT. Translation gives CAWCRQGAPGNTIYF.

CDR3 DNA sequence: TGTGCCAGCAGCCAAGAGAACCGACTAGCGGGGGGGTGGAATACGCAGTATTTT. Encoded protein: CASSQENRLAGGWNTQYF. This chain joins TRBV3-1 (or the pseudogene TRBV3-2) and TRBJ2-3; 14 bases fit TRBD2. Germline V CDR1 and CDR2: LGHDT, YNNKEL (reference sequence). The junction had 9 bases not matched to a gene; V was cut back by 0 bases and J by 7 bases. There are 18 residues in the CDR3.

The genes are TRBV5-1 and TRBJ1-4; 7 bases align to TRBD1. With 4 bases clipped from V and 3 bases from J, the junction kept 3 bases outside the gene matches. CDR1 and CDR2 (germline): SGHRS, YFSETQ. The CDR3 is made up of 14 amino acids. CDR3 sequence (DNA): TGCGCCAGCAGCCCGGGACAGTCTAATGAAAAACTGTTTTTT. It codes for CASSPGQSNEKLFF.

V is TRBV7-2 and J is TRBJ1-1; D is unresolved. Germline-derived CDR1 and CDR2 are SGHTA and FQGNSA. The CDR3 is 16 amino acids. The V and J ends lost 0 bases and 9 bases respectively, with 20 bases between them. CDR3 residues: CASSLASLGYGEKAFF. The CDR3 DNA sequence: TGTGCCAGCAGCTTAGCGAGTTTGGGGTACGGGGAGAAAGCTTTCTTT.

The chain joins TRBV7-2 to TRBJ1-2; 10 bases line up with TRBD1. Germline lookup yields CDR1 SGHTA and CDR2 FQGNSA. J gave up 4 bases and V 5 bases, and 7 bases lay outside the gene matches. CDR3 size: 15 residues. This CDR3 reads CASSQDRGRGYGYTF. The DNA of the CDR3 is TGTGCCAGCAGCCAAGACAGGGGGCGAGGCTATGGCTACACCTTC. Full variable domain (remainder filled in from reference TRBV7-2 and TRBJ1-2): GAGVSQSPSNKVTEKGKDVELRCDPISGHTALYWYRQSLGQGLEFLIYFQGNSAPDKSGLPSDRFSAERTGGSVSTLTIQRTQQEDSAVYLCASSQDRGRGYGYTFGSGTRLTVV.

As DNA, the CDR3 is TGCGCCAGCAGCTTGGCCGGGACGGCTTCACCCCTCCACTTT. Protein: CASSLAGTASPLHF. The genes are TRBV5-1 and TRBJ1-6, with a weak D call TRBD1 (5 bases). Germline V gives CDR1 SGHRS, CDR2 YFSETQ. Trimming left V 0 bases short and J 9 bases short, with 10 bases between. The CDR3 has 14 residues. Supplemented by reference TRBV5-1 and TRBJ1-6, the full variable domain reads KAGVTQTPRYLIKTRGQQVTLSCSPISGHRSVSWYQQTPGQGLQFLFEYFSETQRNKGNFPGRFSGRQFSNSRSEMNVSTLELGDSALYLCASSLAGTASPLHFGNGTRLTVT.

The CDR3 protein is CASSHRESSGNTIYF. The CDR3 DNA reads as TGTGCCAGCAGTCACCGAGAGAGCTCTGGAAACACCATATATTTT. The rearrangement links TRBV7-9 to TRBJ1-3; D unresolved. This CDR3 contains 15 residues. The V gene's germline CDR1 is SEHNR and CDR2 FQNEAQ (reference sequence). Between the trimmed V and J ends, which lost 6 bases and 0 bases, there was a span of 12 bases.

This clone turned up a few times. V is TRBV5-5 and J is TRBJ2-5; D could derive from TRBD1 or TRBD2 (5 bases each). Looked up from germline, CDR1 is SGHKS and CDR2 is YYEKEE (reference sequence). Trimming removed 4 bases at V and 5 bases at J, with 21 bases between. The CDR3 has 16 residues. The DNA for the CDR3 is TGTGCCAGCAGCCCTGTTGCCGGGGCACCCGCGGAGACCCAGTACTTC. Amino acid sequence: CASSPVAGAPAETQYF.

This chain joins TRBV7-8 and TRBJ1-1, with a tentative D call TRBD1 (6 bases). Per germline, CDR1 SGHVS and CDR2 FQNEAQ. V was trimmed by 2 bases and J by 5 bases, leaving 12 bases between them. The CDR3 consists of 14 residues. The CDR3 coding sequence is TGTGCCAGCAGCTTATCGGCAGGGGAGACTGAAGCTTTCTTT. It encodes CASSLSAGETEAFF. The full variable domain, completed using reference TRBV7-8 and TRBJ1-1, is GAGVSQSPRYKVAKRGQDVALRCDPISGHVSLFWYQQALGQGPEFLTYFQNEAQLDKSGLPSDRFFAERPEGSVSTLKIQRTQQEDSAVYLCASSLSAGETEAFFGQGTRLTVV.

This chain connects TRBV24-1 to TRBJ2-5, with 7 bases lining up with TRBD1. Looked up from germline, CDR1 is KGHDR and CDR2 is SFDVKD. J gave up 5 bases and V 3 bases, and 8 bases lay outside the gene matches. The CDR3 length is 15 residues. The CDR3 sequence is CATSDAQGPRETQYF. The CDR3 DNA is TGTGCCACCAGTGATGCACAGGGGCCCCGGGAGACCCAGTACTTC.